The rows below give T cell receptor beta chains drawn from one sample of a study of Ad26.COV2.S vaccination and SARS-CoV-2 variants. Libraries were prepared by immunoSEQ multiplex PCR; TCRdb keeps only in-frame clonotypes and omits some of them. The sample carries about 350,000 clones, about 85% recorded once. The sequences come from peripheral blood, collected in a trial of Ad26.COV2.S vaccine versus placebo. These TCRs come from a person aged 18-60 years who received the Ad26.COV2.S COVID-19 vaccine or a placebo. Both conserved end residues are part of each CDR3. D genes are given only for firm matches. Where a row states a size, it is once, few, many or the class of an expanded clone; other rows omit it.

D	V	size	J	CDR3	DNA
NA	TRBV7-9	NA	TRBJ1-2	CASSSDAGLDGYTF	TGTGCCAGCAGCTCGGACGCCGGCCTAGATGGCTACACCTTC
TRBD1	TRBV29-1	NA	TRBJ1-1	CSVVAPHGRGTPAMNTEAFF	TGCAGCGTTGTTGCTCCCCATGGCAGGGGGACTCCCGCCATGAACACTGAAGCTTTCTTT
NA	TRBV6-2/TRBV6-3	once	TRBJ1-1	CASSYKGQISEAFF	TGTGCCAGCAGTTATAAAGGACAGATCTCTGAAGCTTTCTTT
NA	TRBV7-6	NA	TRBJ1-1	CASSLVGSGGTEAFF	TGTGCCAGCAGCTTAGTTGGTTCCGGGGGCACTGAAGCTTTCTTT
NA	TRBV20-1	NA	TRBJ2-7	CSASPRGPYEQYF	TGCAGTGCTAGTCCCAGGGGCCCCTACGAGCAGTACTTC
TRBD1	TRBV7-2	NA	TRBJ2-4	CASSFLDRVRKNIQYF	TGTGCCAGCAGCTTCTTAGACAGGGTCAGAAAAAACATTCAGTACTTC
TRBD1	TRBV7-9	NA	TRBJ1-2	CASSLQGAGGYTF	TGTGCCAGCAGCTTACAGGGGGCTGGTGGCTACACCTTC
NA	TRBV5-5	NA	TRBJ1-1	CASSLEGPTEAFF	TGTGCCAGCAGCTTAGAAGGGCCCACTGAAGCTTTCTTT
NA	TRBV27	NA	TRBJ2-4	CASSPWTENIQYF	TGTGCCAGCAGTCCTTGGACCGAAAACATTCAGTACTTC
NA	TRBV7-3	NA	TRBJ2-1	CASSLLNEQFF	TGTGCCAGCAGCTTGTTAAATGAGCAGTTCTTC
NA	TRBV6-6	NA	TRBJ1-1	CASSWGETASTEAFF	TGTGCCAGCAGTTGGGGAGAGACTGCGAGCACTGAAGCTTTCTTT
NA	TRBV9	once	TRBJ2-1	CASSATARGYNEQFF	TGTGCCAGCAGCGCCACCGCCCGGGGGTACAATGAGCAGTTCTTC
TRBD1	TRBV14	NA	TRBJ1-1	CASRDWTGEEAFF	TGTGCCAGCAGAGACTGGACAGGGGAGGAAGCTTTCTTT
NA	TRBV7-6	NA	TRBJ2-2	CASSTNKGGELFF	TGTGCCAGCAGCACAAATAAAGGCGGGGAGCTGTTTTTT
NA	TRBV6-5	NA	TRBJ1-2	CASRPDRLGGYTF	TGTGCCAGCAGACCCGACAGGCTCGGTGGCTACACCTTC
TRBD1	TRBV5-1	once	TRBJ1-2	CASSTNRGQRYGYTF	TGCGCCAGCAGCACTAACAGGGGGCAACGCTATGGCTACACCTTC
NA	TRBV7-8	NA	TRBJ2-7	CASSPRASYEQYF	TGTGCCAGCAGCCCCAGGGCGTCCTACGAGCAGTACTTC
NA	TRBV2	once	TRBJ1-4	CASSDLGQRGEKLFF	TGTGCCAGCAGCGATCTGGGGCAACGGGGTGAAAAACTGTTTTTT
NA	TRBV6-4	NA	TRBJ1-2	CASSDSGRRGLEGYTF	TGTGCCAGCAGTGACTCAGGGAGGAGGGGTTTGGAAGGCTACACCTTC
NA	TRBV7-2	few	TRBJ2-7	CASSQEGVQYF	TGTGCCAGCAGCCAGGAGGGTGTGCAGTACTTC
TRBD1	TRBV7-6	NA	TRBJ1-5	CASSPTGIGNQPQHF	TGTGCCAGCAGCCCGACAGGGATAGGGAATCAGCCCCAGCATTTT
NA	TRBV9	NA	TRBJ2-3	CASETPGGTDTQYF	TGTGCCAGCGAAACCCCGGGGGGCACAGATACGCAGTATTTT
NA	TRBV4-1	NA	TRBJ1-1	CASSQVQGGGEAFF	TGCGCCAGCAGCCAAGTTCAGGGAGGGGGTGAAGCTTTCTTT
NA	TRBV15	NA	TRBJ2-1	CATSRISGGYNEQFF	TGTGCCACCAGCAGAATCTCTGGGGGCTACAATGAGCAGTTCTTC
NA	TRBV4-3	NA	TRBJ1-1	CASSQDGGGDAEAFF	TGCGCCAGCAGCCAAGATGGGGGGGGTGACGCTGAAGCTTTCTTT
NA	TRBV7-6	NA	TRBJ2-7	CASSLGDYSSYEQYF	TGTGCCAGCAGCTTGGGCGATTATAGTTCCTACGAGCAGTACTTC
NA	TRBV5-4	NA	TRBJ1-4	CASSVDGLNEKLFF	TGTGCCAGCAGCGTGGACGGGCTTAATGAAAAACTGTTTTTT
NA	TRBV19	NA	TRBJ2-3	CASSTMDTSTDTQYF	TGTGCCAGTAGTACCATGGACACCAGCACAGATACGCAGTATTTT
NA	TRBV29-1	once	TRBJ1-1	CSVDGPEAFF	TGCAGCGTTGATGGGCCAGAGGCTTTCTTT
TRBD2	TRBV4-3	NA	TRBJ2-5	CASSQGLAGQETQYF	TGCGCCAGCAGCCAGGGACTAGCGGGCCAAGAGACCCAGTACTTC
NA	TRBV11-1	NA	TRBJ2-7	CASSLIFHEQYF	TGTGCCAGCAGCTTAATCTTCCACGAGCAGTACTTC
TRBD2	TRBV27	NA	TRBJ2-2	CASSRTGTSGTGELFF	TGTGCCAGCAGCCGGACCGGGACTAGCGGGACCGGGGAGCTGTTTTTT
NA	TRBV6-2/TRBV6-3	NA	TRBJ2-1	CASSPAEYNEQFF	TGTGCCAGCAGTCCCGCCGAGTACAATGAGCAGTTCTTC
NA	TRBV11-2	NA	TRBJ1-3	CASSSNRVRSGNTIYF	TGTGCCAGCAGTAGCAACAGGGTCCGATCGGGAAACACCATATATTTT
NA	TRBV3-1/TRBV3-2	NA	TRBJ2-7	CASSPNPGYPYEQYF	TGTGCCAGCAGCCCCAACCCCGGATATCCCTACGAGCAGTACTTC
NA	TRBV19	NA	TRBJ1-2	CASSTQYNNYGYTF	TGTGCCAGTAGTACCCAGTACAATAACTATGGCTACACCTTC
NA	TRBV7-9	many	TRBJ2-5	CASSLGYGGPQETQYF	TGTGCCAGCAGCTTAGGTTATGGGGGCCCCCAAGAGACCCAGTACTTC
NA	TRBV7-2	NA	TRBJ1-2	CASSLEGYGYTF	TGTGCCAGCAGCTTAGAAGGGTATGGCTACACCTTC
NA	TRBV5-6	NA	TRBJ1-4	CASSLAGENEKLFF	TGTGCCAGCAGCTTGGCCGGGGAGAATGAAAAACTGTTTTTT
TRBD2	TRBV7-3	NA	TRBJ2-7	CASSPTGGVLAGDHEQYF	TGTGCCAGCAGCCCTACGGGGGGAGTACTAGCGGGAGATCACGAGCAGTACTTC
TRBD1	TRBV6-5	NA	TRBJ2-7	CASSSLTGVDEQYF	TGTGCCAGCAGTTCTTTGACAGGGGTGGACGAGCAGTACTTC